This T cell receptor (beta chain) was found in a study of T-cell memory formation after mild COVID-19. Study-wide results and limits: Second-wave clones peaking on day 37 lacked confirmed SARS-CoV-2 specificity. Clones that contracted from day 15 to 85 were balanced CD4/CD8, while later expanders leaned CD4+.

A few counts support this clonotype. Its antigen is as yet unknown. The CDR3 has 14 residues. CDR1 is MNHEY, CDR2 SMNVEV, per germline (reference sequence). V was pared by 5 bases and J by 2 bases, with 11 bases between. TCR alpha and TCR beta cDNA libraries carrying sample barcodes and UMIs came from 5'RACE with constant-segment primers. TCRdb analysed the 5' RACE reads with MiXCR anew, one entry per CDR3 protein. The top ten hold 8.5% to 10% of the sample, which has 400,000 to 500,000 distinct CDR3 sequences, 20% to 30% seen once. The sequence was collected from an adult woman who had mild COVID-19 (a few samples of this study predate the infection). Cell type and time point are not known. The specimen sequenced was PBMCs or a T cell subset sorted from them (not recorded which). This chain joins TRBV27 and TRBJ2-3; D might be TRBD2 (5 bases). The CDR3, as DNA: TGTGCCAGCAGTCCCCTGACTAACACAGATACGCAGTATTTT. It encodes CASSPLTNTDTQYF.